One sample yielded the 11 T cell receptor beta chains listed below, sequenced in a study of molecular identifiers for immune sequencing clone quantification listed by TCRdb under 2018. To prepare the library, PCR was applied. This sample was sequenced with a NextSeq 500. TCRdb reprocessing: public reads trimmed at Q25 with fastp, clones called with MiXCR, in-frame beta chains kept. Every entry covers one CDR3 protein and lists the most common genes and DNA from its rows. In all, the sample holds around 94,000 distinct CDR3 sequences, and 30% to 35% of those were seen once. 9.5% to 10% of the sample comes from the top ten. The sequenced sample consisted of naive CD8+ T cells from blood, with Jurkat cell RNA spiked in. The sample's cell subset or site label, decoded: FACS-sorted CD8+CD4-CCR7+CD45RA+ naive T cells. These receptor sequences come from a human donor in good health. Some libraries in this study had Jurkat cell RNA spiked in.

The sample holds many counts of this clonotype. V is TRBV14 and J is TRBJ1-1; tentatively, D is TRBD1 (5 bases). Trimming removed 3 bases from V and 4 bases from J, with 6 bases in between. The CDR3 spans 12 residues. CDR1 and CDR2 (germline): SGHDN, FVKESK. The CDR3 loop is CASSHGGTEAFF. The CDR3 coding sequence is TGTGCCAGCAGCCACGGGGGCACTGAAGCTTTCTTT.

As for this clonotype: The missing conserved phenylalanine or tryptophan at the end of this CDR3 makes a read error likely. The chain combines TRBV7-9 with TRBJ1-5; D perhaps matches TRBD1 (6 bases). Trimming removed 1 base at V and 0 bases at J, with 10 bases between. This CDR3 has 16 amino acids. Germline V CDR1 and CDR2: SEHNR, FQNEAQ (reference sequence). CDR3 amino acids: CASSLVTGYSNQPQHY. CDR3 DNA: TGTGCCAGCAGCTTAGTTACAGGGTATAGCAATCAGCCCCAGCATTAT.

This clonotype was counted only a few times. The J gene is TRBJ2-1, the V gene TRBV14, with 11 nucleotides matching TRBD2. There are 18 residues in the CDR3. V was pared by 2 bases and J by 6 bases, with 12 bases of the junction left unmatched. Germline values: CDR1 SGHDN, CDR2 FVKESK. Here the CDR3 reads CASSQRGVRLAGPNEQFF. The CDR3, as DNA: TGTGCCAGCAGCCAAAGAGGGGTACGACTAGCGGGACCCAATGAGCAGTTCTTC.

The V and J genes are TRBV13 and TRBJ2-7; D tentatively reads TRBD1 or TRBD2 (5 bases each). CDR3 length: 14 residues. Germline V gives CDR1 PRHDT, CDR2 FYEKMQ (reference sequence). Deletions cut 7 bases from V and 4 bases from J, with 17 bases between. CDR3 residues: CASTPQGRRYEQYF. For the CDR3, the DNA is TGTGCCAGCACCCCCCAGGGACGAAGATACGAGCAGTACTTC.

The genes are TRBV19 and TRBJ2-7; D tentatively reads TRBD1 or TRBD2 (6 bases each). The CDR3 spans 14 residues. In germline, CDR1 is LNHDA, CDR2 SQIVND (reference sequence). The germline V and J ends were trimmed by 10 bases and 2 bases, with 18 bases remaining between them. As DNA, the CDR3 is TGTGCCACAGGAGGGGGAGGTGATACCTACGAGCAGTACTTC. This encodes CATGGGGDTYEQYF.

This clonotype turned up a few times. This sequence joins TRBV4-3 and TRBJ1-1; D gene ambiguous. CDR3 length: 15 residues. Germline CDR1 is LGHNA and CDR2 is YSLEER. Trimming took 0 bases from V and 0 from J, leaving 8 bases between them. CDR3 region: CASSQEGRMNTEAFF. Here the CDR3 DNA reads TGCGCCAGCAGCCAAGAAGGACGGATGAACACTGAAGCTTTCTTT.

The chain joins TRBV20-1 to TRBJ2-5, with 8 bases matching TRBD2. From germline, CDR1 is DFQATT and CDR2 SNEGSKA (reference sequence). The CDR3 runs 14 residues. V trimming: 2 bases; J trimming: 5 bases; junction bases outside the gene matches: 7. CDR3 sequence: CSARFPAGVETQYF. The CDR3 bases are TGCAGTGCTAGATTTCCAGCGGGAGTGGAGACCCAGTACTTC.

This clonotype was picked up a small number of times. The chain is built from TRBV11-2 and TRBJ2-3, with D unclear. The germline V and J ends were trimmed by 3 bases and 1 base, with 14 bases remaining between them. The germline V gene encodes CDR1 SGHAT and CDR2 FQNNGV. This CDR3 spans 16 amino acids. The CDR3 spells CASSLTRWTGTDTQYF. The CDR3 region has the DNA TGTGCCAGCAGCTTGACCCGCTGGACGGGCACAGATACGCAGTATTTT.

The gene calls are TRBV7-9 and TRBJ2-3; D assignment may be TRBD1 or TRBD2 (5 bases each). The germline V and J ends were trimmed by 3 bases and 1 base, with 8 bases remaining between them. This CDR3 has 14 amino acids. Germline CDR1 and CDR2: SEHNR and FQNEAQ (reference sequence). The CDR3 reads CASSLGVGTDTQYF. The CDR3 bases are TGTGCCAGCAGCTTGGGGGTAGGCACAGATACGCAGTATTTT.

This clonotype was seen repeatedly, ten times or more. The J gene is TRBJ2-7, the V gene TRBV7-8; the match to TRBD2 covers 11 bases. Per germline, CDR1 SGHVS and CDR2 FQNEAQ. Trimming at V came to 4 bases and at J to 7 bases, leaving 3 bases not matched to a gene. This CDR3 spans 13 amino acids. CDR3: CASSSGLAGEQYF. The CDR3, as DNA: TGTGCCAGCAGCTCTGGACTAGCGGGTGAGCAGTACTTC.

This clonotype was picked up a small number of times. The CDR3 reads CASSRPFLASYEQYF. The CDR3 region has the DNA TGTGCCAGCAGTCGTCCCTTTTTGGCCTCCTACGAGCAGTACTTC. The chain combines TRBV28 with TRBJ2-7; D uncertain. Between the trimmed V and J ends, which lost 5 bases and 0 bases, there was a span of 14 bases. This CDR3 has 15 residues. Germline CDR1 reads MDHEN; CDR2 reads SYDVKM.